These T cell receptor beta chains were read from a single sample in a study of blood T cell repertoires in COVID-19. Sequencing used immunoSEQ multiplex PCR; TCRdb keeps in-frame clones, though not all of them. The sample holds 110,000 to 150,000 clones, roughly 91% seen once. Material for sequencing was peripheral blood. The receptors originated from a man between 60 and 75 years old with active or convalescent COVID-19. Each CDR3 is given with its conserved first and last residue. D genes are given only for firm matches. Clone size appears in some rows only: once, few, many, or a class for an expanded clone.

len	v_gene	abundance	d_gene	CDR3aa
13	TRBV9	NA	NA	CASSSLPNQPQHF
15	TRBV7-2	few	TRBD1	CASSARTGDSQPQHF
14	TRBV6-5	few	NA	CASSYTTGYWGYTF
16	TRBV7-9	once	TRBD2	CASSPPGLATGNEQFF
15	TRBV7-2	NA	TRBD1	CASRLVGTGLDEQFF
14	TRBV7-2	NA	TRBD1	CASSSHRGPREQYF
16	TRBV5-6	few	TRBD2	CASSYRAGGTYNEQFF
16	TRBV5-6	NA	TRBD2	CASSFSGTSGSYEQYF
16	TRBV4-3	NA	NA	CASSQDRNSLYQPQHF
14	TRBV5-1	NA	TRBD1	CASSASGTEETQYF
15	TRBV28	NA	NA	CASSSTRTPGGGYTF
15	TRBV28	NA	TRBD1	CASSFPGQGREKLFF
15	TRBV6-5	NA	NA	CASRVLSSSYNEQFF
16	TRBV4-1	NA	NA	CASSQDLGARPTEAFF
19	TRBV27	NA	TRBD2	CASSPGRRGGARESDTQYF
16	TRBV10-3	NA	NA	CATGEGGSMSADTQYF
15	TRBV18	once	TRBD1	CASSLTGTGGLGYTF
15	TRBV28	NA	NA	CASSPHQGTNEKLFF
15	TRBV5-5	NA	TRBD1	CASSPTGVSNQPQHF
15	TRBV9	NA	TRBD1	CASSGGTGGNEKLFF
15	TRBV28	NA	NA	CASSLTAGLNQPQHF
18	TRBV7-8	few	NA	CASSLASMLRQGSYIQYF
15	TRBV28	NA	NA	CASSPAGPQDVGYTF
16	TRBV28	few	NA	CASRPWVEDSNEKLFF
13	TRBV5-4	NA	TRBD1	CASSLEGASKQYF